A selection of T cell receptor beta chains follows, all from one sample in a study of T cell responses to AZD1222 COVID-19 vaccine. The repertoire was sequenced with immunoSEQ multiplex PCR; TCRdb's copy has only in-frame clones and lacks some. The sample includes some 74,000 clones, roughly 85% of them seen just once. The source material was peripheral blood, sampled 28 days after the second AZD1222 dose. The receptors stem from an adult who received the AZD1222 COVID-19 vaccine. Each CDR3 is given with its conserved first and last residue. Fields, in order: J gene, V gene, D gene, clone size, CDR3 protein, CDR3 DNA. The D gene is left open where the match is weak. Clone sizes are given selectively: once, few, many, or a class where the clone is expanded.

TRBJ2-5 | TRBV7-9 | . | . | CASRRDAETQYF | TGTGCCAGCAGACGTGACGCAGAGACCCAGTACTTC
TRBJ1-1 | TRBV3-1/TRBV3-2 | . | . | CASSRGDEAFF | TGTGCCAGCAGCCGCGGGGATGAAGCTTTCTTT
TRBJ1-1 | TRBV30 | . | once | CAWSVSGVAAFF | TGTGCCTGGAGTGTATCTGGAGTGGCAGCTTTCTTT
TRBJ1-2 | TRBV4-3 | . | . | CASSQGLDSLLDGYGYTF | TGCGCCAGCAGCCAAGGTCTGGACAGTCTTCTGGATGGCTATGGCTACACCTTC
TRBJ2-1 | TRBV19 | . | once | CASTPEPGPPYNEQFF | TGTGCCAGTACCCCTGAGCCGGGACCACCCTACAATGAGCAGTTCTTC
TRBJ1-1 | TRBV2 | TRBD1 | . | CASSGTGVPYTEAFF | TGTGCCAGCAGTGGAACAGGGGTCCCCTACACTGAAGCTTTCTTT
TRBJ1-6 | TRBV7-8 | . | . | CASSLSEHLGDSPLHF | TGTGCCAGCAGCTTATCCGAACATCTAGGGGATTCACCCCTCCACTTT
TRBJ1-3 | TRBV5-4 | . | . | CASSFGDRGNTIYF | TGTGCCAGCAGCTTTGGGGATCGCGGAAACACCATATATTTT
TRBJ1-2 | TRBV6-5 | . | . | CASSYSGTGGGYTF | TGTGCCAGCAGTTACTCGGGAACAGGAGGAGGCTACACCTTC
TRBJ1-2 | TRBV6-5 | . | . | CASSRRGSNYGYTF | TGTGCCAGCAGCCGCCGAGGTTCTAACTATGGCTACACCTTC
TRBJ1-2 | TRBV27 | . | . | CASRAALPYGGYTF | TGTGCCAGCAGGGCCGCTTTACCCTATGGGGGCTACACCTTC
TRBJ2-3 | TRBV5-1 | . | . | CASSLKPREARTDTQYF | TGCGCCAGCAGCTTGAAACCCCGGGAAGCGCGCACAGATACGCAGTATTTT
TRBJ1-1 | TRBV5-1 | . | . | CASSSPDSLNTEAFF | TGCGCCAGCAGCTCACCGGACAGTTTGAACACTGAAGCTTTCTTT
TRBJ1-2 | TRBV4-2 | TRBD1 | . | CASSQIRTNRGQSGGYTF | TGTGCCAGCAGCCAGATCCGGACTAACAGGGGGCAGAGTGGGGGCTACACCTTC
TRBJ1-1 | TRBV3-1/TRBV3-2 | . | . | CASSLTGMAEAFF | TGTGCCAGCAGCCTCACAGGGATGGCTGAAGCTTTCTTT
TRBJ1-4 | TRBV27 | . | . | CASSLSTGGNEKLFF | TGTGCCAGCAGTTTATCGACGGGGGGGAATGAAAAACTGTTTTTT
TRBJ1-4 | TRBV18 | TRBD1 | . | CASSPGQGEKLFF | TGTGCCAGCTCCCCGGGACAGGGGGAAAAACTGTTTTTT